Shown below are 2 T cell receptor beta chains from a single sample sequenced in a study of blood T cells in healthy people across ages (dated by TCRdb to between 2014 and 2017). The library was built by means of 5' RACE. These reads were obtained on an Illumina HiSeq 2500. A second about 7 to 11 cycle PCR used a sample-barcoded 5' primer and a J-beta primer mix. TCRdb cleaned the public reads at Q25 with fastp, built clones with MiXCR and kept in-frame beta chains. Every entry covers one CDR3 protein and lists the most common genes and DNA from its rows. This sample is represented by over a million distinct CDR3 sequences; 42% of them were singletons. Roughly 7.7% of the sample lies in the top ten. The sequenced sample consisted of blood. The receptors originated from a woman between 18 and 29 years old in good health.

The chain links TRBV20-1 to TRBJ2-3; 9 bases are shared with TRBD2. This CDR3 has 17 residues. Unmatched junction bases numbered 7, after V lost 0 bases and J lost 0 bases. Germline V lookup: CDR1 DFQATT, CDR2 SNEGSKA (reference sequence). The CDR3, as DNA: TGCAGTGCTAGAGATCCGAGCGGGGGGTCTAGCACAGATACGCAGTATTTT. Translating it yields CSARDPSGGSSTDTQYF.

This clonotype has just one count. The V and J genes are TRBV5-6 and TRBJ2-1; no firm D call. From germline, CDR1 is SGHDT and CDR2 YYEEEE. Trimming shortened V by 3 bases and J by 11 bases, and 27 bases separated the two germline ends. The CDR3 spans 17 residues. CDR3: CASSSPDGEEDPVQQFF. Here the CDR3 DNA reads TGTGCCAGCAGCTCCCCGGACGGAGAAGAAGATCCTGTGCAGCAGTTCTTC.